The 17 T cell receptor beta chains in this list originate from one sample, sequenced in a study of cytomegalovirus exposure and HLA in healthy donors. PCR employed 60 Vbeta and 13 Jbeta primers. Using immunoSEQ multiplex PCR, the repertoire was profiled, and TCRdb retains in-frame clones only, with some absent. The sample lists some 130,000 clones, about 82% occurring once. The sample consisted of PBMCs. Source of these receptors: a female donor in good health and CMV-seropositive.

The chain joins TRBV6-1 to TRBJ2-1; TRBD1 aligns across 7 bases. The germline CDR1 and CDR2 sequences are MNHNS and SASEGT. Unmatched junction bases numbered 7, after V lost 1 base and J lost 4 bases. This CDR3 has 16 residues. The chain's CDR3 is CASSEEGGAPYNEQFF. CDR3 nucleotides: TGTGCCAGCAGTGAAGAAGGGGGCGCCCCTTACAATGAGCAGTTCTTC.

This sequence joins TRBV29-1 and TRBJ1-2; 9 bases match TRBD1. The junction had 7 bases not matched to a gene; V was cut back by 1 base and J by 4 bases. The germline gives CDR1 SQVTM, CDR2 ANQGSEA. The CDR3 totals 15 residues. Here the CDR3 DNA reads TGCAGCGTTGAAGCGGCGGACAGGGGAATCTATGGCTACACCTTC. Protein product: CSVEAADRGIYGYTF.

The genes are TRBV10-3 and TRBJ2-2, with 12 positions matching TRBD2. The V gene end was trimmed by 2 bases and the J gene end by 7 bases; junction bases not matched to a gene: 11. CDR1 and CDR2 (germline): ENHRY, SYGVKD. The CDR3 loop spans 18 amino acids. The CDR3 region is CAISERTSGRPGVGELFF. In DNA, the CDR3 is TGTGCCATCAGTGAGCGAACTAGCGGGAGGCCTGGGGTCGGGGAGCTGTTTTTT.

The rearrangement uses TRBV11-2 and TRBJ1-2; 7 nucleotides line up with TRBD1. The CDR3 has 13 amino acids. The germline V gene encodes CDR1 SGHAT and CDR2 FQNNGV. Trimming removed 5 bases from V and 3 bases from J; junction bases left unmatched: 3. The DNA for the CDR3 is TGTGCCAGCAGCAACAGGGGACACTATGGCTACACCTTC. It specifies CASSNRGHYGYTF.

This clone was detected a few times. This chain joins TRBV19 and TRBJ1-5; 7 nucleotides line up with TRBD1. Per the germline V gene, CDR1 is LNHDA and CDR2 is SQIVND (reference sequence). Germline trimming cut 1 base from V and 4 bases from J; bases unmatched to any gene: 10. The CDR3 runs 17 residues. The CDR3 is CASSIALTTGMNQPQHF. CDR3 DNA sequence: TGTGCCAGTAGTATAGCCCTCACGACAGGGATGAATCAGCCCCAGCATTTT.

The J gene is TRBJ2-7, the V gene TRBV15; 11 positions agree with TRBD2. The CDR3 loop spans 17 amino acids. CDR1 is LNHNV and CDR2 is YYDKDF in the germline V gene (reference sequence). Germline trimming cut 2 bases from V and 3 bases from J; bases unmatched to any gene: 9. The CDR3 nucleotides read TGTGCCACCAGCAGAAAAAGAACTAGCGGGGGTAGCTACGAGCAGTACTTC. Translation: CATSRKRTSGGSYEQYF.

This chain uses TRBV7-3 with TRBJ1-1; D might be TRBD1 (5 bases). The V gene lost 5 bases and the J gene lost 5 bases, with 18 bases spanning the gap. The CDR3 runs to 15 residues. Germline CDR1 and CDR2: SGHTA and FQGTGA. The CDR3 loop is CASSQTGAPGTEAFF. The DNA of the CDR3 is TGTGCCAGCAGCCAAACTGGGGCGCCAGGGACTGAAGCTTTCTTT.

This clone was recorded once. Here the CDR3 reads CASSSRDPQFGETQYF. In DNA form, the CDR3 reads TGTGCCAGCAGTTCGCGGGACCCGCAGTTCGGGGAGACCCAGTACTTC. V is TRBV27 and J is TRBJ2-5, with D tentatively TRBD2 (6 bases). This CDR3 contains 16 residues. Trimming took 4 bases from V and 5 from J, leaving 20 bases between them. Germline CDR1 reads MNHEY; CDR2 reads SMNVEV (reference sequence).

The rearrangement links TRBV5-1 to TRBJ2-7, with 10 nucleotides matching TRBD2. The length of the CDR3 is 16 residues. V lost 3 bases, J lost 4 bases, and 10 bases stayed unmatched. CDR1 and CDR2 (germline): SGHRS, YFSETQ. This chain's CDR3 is CASSSTSGGVSYEQYF. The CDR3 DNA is TGCGCCAGCAGCTCGACCAGCGGGGGGGTTTCATACGAGCAGTACTTC. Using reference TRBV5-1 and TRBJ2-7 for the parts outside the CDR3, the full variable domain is KAGVTQTPRYLIKTRGQQVTLSCSPISGHRSVSWYQQTPGQGLQFLFEYFSETQRNKGNFPGRFSGRQFSNSRSEMNVSTLELGDSALYLCASSSTSGGVSYEQYFGPGTRLTVT.

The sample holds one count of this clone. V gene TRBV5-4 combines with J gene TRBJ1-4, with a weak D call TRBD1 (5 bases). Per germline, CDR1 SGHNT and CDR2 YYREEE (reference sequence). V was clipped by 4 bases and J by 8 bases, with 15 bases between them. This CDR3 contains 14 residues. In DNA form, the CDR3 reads TGTGCCAGCAGCCGGGGCGGGGTAGAGGAAAAACTGTTTTTT. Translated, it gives CASSRGGVEEKLFF.

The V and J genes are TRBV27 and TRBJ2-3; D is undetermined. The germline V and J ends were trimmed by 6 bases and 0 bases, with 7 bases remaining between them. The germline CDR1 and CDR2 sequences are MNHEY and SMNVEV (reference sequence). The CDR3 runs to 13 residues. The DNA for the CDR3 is TGTGCCAGCAGGAGTTATAGCACAGATACGCAGTATTTT. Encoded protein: CASRSYSTDTQYF.

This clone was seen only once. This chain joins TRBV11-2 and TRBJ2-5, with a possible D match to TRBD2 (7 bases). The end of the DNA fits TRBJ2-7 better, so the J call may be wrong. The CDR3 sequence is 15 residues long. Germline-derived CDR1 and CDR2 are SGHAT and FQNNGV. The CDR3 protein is CASSQRAGAPGEQYF. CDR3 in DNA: TGTGCCAGCAGCCAAAGGGCGGGGGCCCCTGGCGAGCAGTACTTC.

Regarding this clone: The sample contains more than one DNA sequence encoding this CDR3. CDR3 coding DNA: TGCGCCAGCAGCTTACTAGCGGGGGGGAACAATGAGCAGTTCTTC. Protein: CASSLLAGGNNEQFF. This sequence joins TRBV5-1 and TRBJ2-1; 13 nucleotides align to TRBD2. V was pared by 2 bases and J by 5 bases, with 1 base of the junction left unmatched. The CDR3 runs to 15 residues. Germline CDR1 is SGHRS and CDR2 is YFSETQ.

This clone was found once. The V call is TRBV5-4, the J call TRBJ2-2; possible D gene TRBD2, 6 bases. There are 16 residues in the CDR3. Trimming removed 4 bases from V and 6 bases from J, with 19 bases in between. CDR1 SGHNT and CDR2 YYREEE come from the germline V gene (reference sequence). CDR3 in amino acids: CASSLPYGGVAGELFF. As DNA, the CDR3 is TGTGCCAGCAGCCTTCCGTATGGCGGGGTGGCCGGGGAGCTGTTTTTT.

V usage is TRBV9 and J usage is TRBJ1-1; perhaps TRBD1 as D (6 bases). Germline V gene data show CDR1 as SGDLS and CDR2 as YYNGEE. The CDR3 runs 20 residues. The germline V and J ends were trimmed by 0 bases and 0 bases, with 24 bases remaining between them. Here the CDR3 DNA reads TGTGCCAGCAGCGTAGGGGTTGGGACAAGGGCCAATATTATGAACACTGAAGCTTTCTTT. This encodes CASSVGVGTRANIMNTEAFF.

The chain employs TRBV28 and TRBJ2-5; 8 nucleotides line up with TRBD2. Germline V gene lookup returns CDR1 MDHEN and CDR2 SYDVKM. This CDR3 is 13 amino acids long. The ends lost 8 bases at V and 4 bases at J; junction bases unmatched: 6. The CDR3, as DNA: TGTGCCAGCCGGCGGGGGGCTATAGAGACCCAGTACTTC. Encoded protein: CASRRGAIETQYF.

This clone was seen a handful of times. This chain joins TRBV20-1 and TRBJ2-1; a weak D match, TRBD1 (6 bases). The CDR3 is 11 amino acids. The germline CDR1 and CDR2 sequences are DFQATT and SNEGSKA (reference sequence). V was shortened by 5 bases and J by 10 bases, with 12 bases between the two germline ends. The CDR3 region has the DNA TGCAGTGCTGTCAGGGGAGTAGAGCAGTTCTTC. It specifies CSAVRGVEQFF.